This TCR beta chain was captured by sequencing in a study of T-cell reconstitution after alpha-beta-depleted transplantation in children (TCRdb year 2016). Concerning the study at large: Using TCR repertoire profiling, the study quantitatively followed how T-cell immune reconstitution unfolded in children after TCRalphabeta/CD19-depleted allogeneic hematopoietic cell transplantation.

Overall results and qualifications from the work: In some patients, high TCRbeta diversity at day 60 was attributed to recipient T cells and intrathymic progenitors that had survived conditioning. The apparently early recovery of alphabetaT-cell counts about two months after transplant reportedly depended on only several hundred rapidly expanded clones that came from non-depleted graft cells. Over the following months the frequencies of hyperexpanded clones went down, and after one year T-cell counts and TCRbeta diversity were mostly credited to newly produced T cells.

Regarding this clonotype: Its cognate antigen has yet to be identified. No qualities accompany the bases; no much larger clone lies one base away.

Read against the paper, the sample's treatment or condition label means: allogeneic hematopoietic cell transplantation with graft depleted of TCRalphabeta T cells and CD19 B cells. TCRalphabeta/CD19-depleted allogeneic hematopoietic cell grafts were given to the transplant recipients, all of whom were children. The library was produced with PCR. Sequencing took place on an Illumina HiSeq 2500. Molecular barcoding was employed in the preparation of TCR libraries, with unique molecular identifiers being used to normalize TCRbeta repertoire quantification. TCRdb handled the public reads itself, with Q25 trimming in fastp and clone calling in MiXCR, and kept productive beta chains. When rows share a CDR3 protein, they turn into one entry using the most common DNA and genes. In this sample the table shows about 440,000 distinct CDR3 sequences, 43% of which occur a single time. The ten largest clones add up to 27% of the sample.

The TCR originated in a girl aged 2 to 10 with aplastic anemia, due to receive a stem cell transplant. The material was PBMCs, obtained before TCRalphabeta/CD19-depleted stem cell transplant.

DNA sequence: TGTGCCAGCAGCTTAGGTGAATCGCCCCAGGGCTACACCTTC. Translated, this is CASSLGESPQGYTF. The receptor chain draws on TRBV7-9 and TRBJ1-2; the D gene remains uncertain. V gives up 1 base and J gives up 8 bases, and the segment between their germline ends measures 14 bases. CDR1 and CDR2, looked up from the germline V gene (reference sequence), are SEHNR and FQNEAQ. Including the terminal cysteine and phenylalanine, the CDR3 comprises 14 residues. Of all the DNA, just the CDR3 is kept, 42 bases in frame from base 1.